This TCR beta chain was captured in a study of blood T cell repertoires in COVID-19. In the study overall: Sites across the United States, Italy and Spain contributed samples from acute and convalescent COVID-19. Sample material is recorded as cDNA or gDNA derived from T cells, B-cell-depleted T cells, or PBMCs.

Per the study methods: Reference gene primer amplification gave nucleated cell count estimates. Measured with immunoSEQ multiplex PCR; TCRdb has only the in-frame clones, and not every one. V and J calls and clone size are copied from that table; D and trimming were computed from the DNA. In the table there are about 180,000 clones, 80% to 90% of which are singletons. CDR1 and CDR2 from the germline V gene are MNHEY and SVGAGI. This CDR3 spans 15 amino acids. Trimming cost V 6 bases and J 4 bases, with 15 bases left between them. This clone was recorded at least ten times. The source of this sequence is a man between 18 and 35 years old who had recovered from COVID-19. This chain joins TRBV6-5 and TRBJ1-4, with a possible D match to TRBD1 (6 bases). Sequenced material: peripheral blood. For the CDR3, the DNA is TGTGCCAGCAGGAGACAGGTTTGGGATAATGAAAAACTGTTTTTT. It codes for CASRRQVWDNEKLFF.